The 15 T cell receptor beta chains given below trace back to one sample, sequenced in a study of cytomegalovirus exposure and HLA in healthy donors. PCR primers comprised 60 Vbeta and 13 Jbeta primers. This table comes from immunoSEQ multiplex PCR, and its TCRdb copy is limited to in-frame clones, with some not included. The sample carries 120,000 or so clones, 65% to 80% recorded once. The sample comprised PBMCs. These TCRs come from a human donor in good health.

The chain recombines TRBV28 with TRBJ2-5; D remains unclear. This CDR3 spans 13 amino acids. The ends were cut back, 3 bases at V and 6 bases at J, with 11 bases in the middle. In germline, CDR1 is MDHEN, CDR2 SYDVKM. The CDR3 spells CASSFLDSKTQYF. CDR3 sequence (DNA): TGTGCCAGCAGTTTCCTTGACTCGAAGACCCAGTACTTC.

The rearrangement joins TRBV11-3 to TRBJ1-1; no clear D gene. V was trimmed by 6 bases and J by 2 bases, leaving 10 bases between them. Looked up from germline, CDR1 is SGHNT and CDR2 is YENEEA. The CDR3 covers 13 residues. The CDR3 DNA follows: TGTGCCAGCAGTGAAGGCGGCAACACTGAAGCTTTCTTT. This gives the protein CASSEGGNTEAFF.

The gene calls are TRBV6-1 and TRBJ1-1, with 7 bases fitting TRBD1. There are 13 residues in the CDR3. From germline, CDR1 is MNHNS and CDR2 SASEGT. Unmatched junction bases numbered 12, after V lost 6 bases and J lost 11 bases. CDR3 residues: CASRINRQGRAFF. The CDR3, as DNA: TGTGCCAGCAGGATAAACAGACAGGGAAGGGCTTTCTTT.

The CDR3: CASSLGAGGSSYEQYF. DNA of the CDR3: TGCGCCAGCAGCTTGGGGGCGGGAGGAAGCTCCTACGAGCAGTACTTC. The genes are TRBV5-1 and TRBJ2-7; 8 bases fit TRBD2. Trimming cost V 0 bases and J 0 bases; bases outside gene matches: 5. Germline CDR1 reads SGHRS; CDR2 reads YFSETQ. CDR3 size: 16 residues.

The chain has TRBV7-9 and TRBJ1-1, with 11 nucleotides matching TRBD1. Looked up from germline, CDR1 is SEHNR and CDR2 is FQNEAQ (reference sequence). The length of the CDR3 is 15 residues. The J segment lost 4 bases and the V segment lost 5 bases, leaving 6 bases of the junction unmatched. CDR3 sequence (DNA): TGTGCCAGCAGCCCGAGGGACAGGGGGAGCACTGAAGCTTTCTTT. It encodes CASSPRDRGSTEAFF. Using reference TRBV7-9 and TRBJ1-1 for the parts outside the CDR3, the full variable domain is DTGVSQNPRHKITKRGQNVTFRCDPISEHNRLYWYRQTLGQGPEFLTYFQNEAQLEKSRLLSDRFSAERPKGSFSTLEIQRTEQGDSAMYLCASSPRDRGSTEAFFGQGTRLTVV.

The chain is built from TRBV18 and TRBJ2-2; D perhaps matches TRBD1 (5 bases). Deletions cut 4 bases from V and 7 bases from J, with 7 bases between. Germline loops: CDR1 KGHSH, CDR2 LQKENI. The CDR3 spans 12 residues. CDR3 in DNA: TGTGCCAGCTCACAGGGGAACGGGGAGCTGTTTTTT. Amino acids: CASSQGNGELFF.

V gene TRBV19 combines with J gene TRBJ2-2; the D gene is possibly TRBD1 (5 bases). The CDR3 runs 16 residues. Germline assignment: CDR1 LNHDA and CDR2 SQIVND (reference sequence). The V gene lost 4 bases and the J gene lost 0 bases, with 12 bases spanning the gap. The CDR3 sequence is CASSTHRTPNTGELFF. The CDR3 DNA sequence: TGTGCCAGTAGTACTCACAGGACACCGAACACCGGGGAGCTGTTTTTT.

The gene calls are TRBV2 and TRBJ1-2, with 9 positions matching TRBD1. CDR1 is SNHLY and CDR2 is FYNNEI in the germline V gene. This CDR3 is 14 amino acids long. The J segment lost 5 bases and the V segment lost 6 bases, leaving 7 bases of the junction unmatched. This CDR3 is CASRTQGAGYGYTF. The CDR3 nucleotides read TGTGCCAGCAGAACACAGGGGGCTGGGTATGGCTACACCTTC.

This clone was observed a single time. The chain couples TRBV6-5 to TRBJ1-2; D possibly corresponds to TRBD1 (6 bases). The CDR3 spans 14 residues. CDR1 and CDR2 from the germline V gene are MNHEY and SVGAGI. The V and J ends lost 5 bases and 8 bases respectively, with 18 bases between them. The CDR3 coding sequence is TGTGCCAGCAGTACAGGGAGAGGGGTAGGGGGCTACACCTTC. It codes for CASSTGRGVGGYTF.

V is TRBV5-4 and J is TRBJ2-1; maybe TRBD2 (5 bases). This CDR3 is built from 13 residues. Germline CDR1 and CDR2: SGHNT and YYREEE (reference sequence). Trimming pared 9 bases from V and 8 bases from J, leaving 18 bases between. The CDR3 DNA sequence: TGTGCCACCCAGCGGTGGGGTAGGGATGAGCAGTTCTTC. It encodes CATQRWGRDEQFF.

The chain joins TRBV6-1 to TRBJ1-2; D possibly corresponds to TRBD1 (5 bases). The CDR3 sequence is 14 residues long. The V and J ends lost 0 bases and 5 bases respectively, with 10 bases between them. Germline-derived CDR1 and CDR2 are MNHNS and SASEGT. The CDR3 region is CASSEAGGVYGYTF. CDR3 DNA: TGTGCCAGCAGTGAAGCGGGGGGGGTTTATGGCTACACCTTC.

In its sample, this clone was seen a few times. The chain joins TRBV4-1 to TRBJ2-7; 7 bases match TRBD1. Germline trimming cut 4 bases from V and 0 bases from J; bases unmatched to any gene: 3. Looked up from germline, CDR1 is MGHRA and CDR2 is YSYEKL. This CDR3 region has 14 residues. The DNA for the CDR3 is TGCGCCAGCAGCCGGGACAGTATCTCCTACGAGCAGTACTTC. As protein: CASSRDSISYEQYF.

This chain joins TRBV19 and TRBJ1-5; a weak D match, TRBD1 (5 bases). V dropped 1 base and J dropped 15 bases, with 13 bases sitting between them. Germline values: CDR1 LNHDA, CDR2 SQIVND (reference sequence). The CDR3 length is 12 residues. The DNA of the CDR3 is TGTGCCAGTAGTATAGGCTCCGGGGGAATGCATTTT. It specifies CASSIGSGGMHF.

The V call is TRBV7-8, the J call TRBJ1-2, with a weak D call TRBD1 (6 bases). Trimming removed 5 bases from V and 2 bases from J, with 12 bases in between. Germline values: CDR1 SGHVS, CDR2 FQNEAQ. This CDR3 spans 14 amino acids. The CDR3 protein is CASSTTGTNYGYTF. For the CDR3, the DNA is TGTGCCAGCAGCACCACCGGGACAAACTATGGCTACACCTTC.

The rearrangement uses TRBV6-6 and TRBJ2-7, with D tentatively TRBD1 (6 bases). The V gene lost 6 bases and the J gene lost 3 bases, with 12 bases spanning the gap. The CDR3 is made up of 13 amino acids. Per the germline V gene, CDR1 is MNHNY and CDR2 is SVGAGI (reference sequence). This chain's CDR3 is CASSRKGDYEQYF. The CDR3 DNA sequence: TGTGCCAGCAGCCGCAAGGGGGACTACGAGCAGTACTTC.